This entry lists 23 T cell receptor beta chains sequenced from one sample in a study of cytomegalovirus exposure and HLA in healthy donors. In the PCR, 60 Vbeta and 13 Jbeta primers were used. Libraries were prepared by immunoSEQ multiplex PCR; TCRdb keeps only in-frame clonotypes and omits some of them. The top ten hold roughly 2.5% of the sample, which has some 150,000 clones, about two thirds seen once. Input material: PBMCs. The receptors originated from a human donor in good health.

This chain connects TRBV5-1 to TRBJ2-5; 15 bases are a match to TRBD2. The germline gives CDR1 SGHRS, CDR2 YFSETQ. After removal of 0 bases from V and 4 bases from J, the junction contained 4 bases not matched to a gene. The CDR3 totals 17 residues. CDR3 protein: CASSLAGTSGGRETQYF. The CDR3 DNA reads TGCGCCAGCAGCTTGGCAGGGACTAGCGGGGGGCGAGAGACCCAGTACTTC.

This chain connects TRBV5-1 to TRBJ2-5; TRBD2 matches at 10 bases. The ends lost 7 bases at V and 4 bases at J; junction bases unmatched: 4. Germline V gene sequence: CDR1 SGHRS, CDR2 YFSETQ. CDR3 size: 13 residues. The CDR3 DNA sequence: TGCGCCAGCCAGCGGGGGGGCGGAGAGACCCAGTACTTC. Translated: CASQRGGGETQYF.

This chain connects TRBV2 to TRBJ2-3, with D possibly TRBD1 on 6 matching bases. Looked up from germline, CDR1 is SNHLY and CDR2 is FYNNEI. This CDR3 region has 16 residues. V was shortened by 5 bases and J by 1 base, with 16 bases between the two germline ends. CDR3 nucleotides: TGTGCCAGCAGTTACAGGGCGTCCGTCGGCACAGATACGCAGTATTTT. Protein: CASSYRASVGTDTQYF.

The gene calls are TRBV2 and TRBJ2-3, with TRBD2 matching over 14 bases. This CDR3 comprises 16 residues. Trimming took 7 bases from V and 6 from J; bases not matched to a gene: 9. Germline V gene lookup returns CDR1 SNHLY and CDR2 FYNNEI. CDR3 sequence: CASKTSGGAGVDTQYF. In nucleotides, the CDR3 is TGTGCCAGCAAGACTAGCGGGGGGGCCGGGGTGGATACGCAGTATTTT.

This chain connects TRBV19 to TRBJ1-6; D unresolved. CDR1 and CDR2 from the germline V gene are LNHDA and SQIVND (reference sequence). Trimming removed 6 bases at V and 10 bases at J, with 10 bases between. This CDR3 region has 12 residues. This chain's CDR3 is CASRLDQSPLHF. CDR3 sequence (DNA): TGTGCCAGTAGACTAGACCAGTCACCCCTCCACTTT.

This chain links TRBV29-1 with TRBJ1-1; a weak D match, TRBD1 (6 bases). This CDR3 has 15 residues. V was trimmed by 7 bases and J by 5 bases, leaving 23 bases between them. The germline V gene has CDR1 SQVTM and CDR2 ANQGSEA. The CDR3 reads CSAPPGAGRSTEAFF. In DNA, the CDR3 is TGCAGCGCCCCCCCAGGGGCAGGGAGAAGTACTGAAGCTTTCTTT.

The V call is TRBV18, the J call TRBJ1-1; D is unresolved. Trimming pared 6 bases from V and 1 base from J, leaving 9 bases between. CDR1 is KGHSH and CDR2 is LQKENI in the germline V gene. This CDR3 is 13 amino acids long. The CDR3 nucleotides read TGTGCCAGCTCCGAACAGTGGAACACTGAAGCTTTCTTT. Translation gives CASSEQWNTEAFF.

The CDR3 nucleotides are TGTGCCACGTTCATGGACAGCGACTCTGGGGCCAACGTCCTGACTTTC. Encoded protein: CATFMDSDSGANVLTF. The V gene is TRBV19, the J gene TRBJ2-6; D possibly corresponds to TRBD1 (6 bases). Trimming stripped 10 bases from V and 0 bases from J, with 16 bases between. CDR3 length equals 16 residues. Per the germline V gene, CDR1 is LNHDA and CDR2 is SQIVND (reference sequence).

This clone was found once. This chain connects TRBV9 to TRBJ1-5, with a possible D match to TRBD1 (5 bases). The CDR3 sequence is 18 residues long. V shed 0 bases and J shed 0 bases, with 16 bases lying between them. The germline V gene encodes CDR1 SGDLS and CDR2 YYNGEE. CDR3 sequence reads: CASSVVVTDFYSNQPQHF. CDR3 bases: TGTGCCAGCAGCGTAGTTGTGACAGATTTTTATAGCAATCAGCCCCAGCATTTT.

V is TRBV4-1 and J is TRBJ2-7; D uncertain. The CDR3 totals 14 residues. With 7 bases removed from V and 3 bases from J, the gap between germline ends came to 16 bases. Germline loops: CDR1 MGHRA, CDR2 YSYEKL. The CDR3 here is CASTPGALGYEQYF. DNA of the CDR3: TGCGCCAGCACCCCCGGAGCATTAGGCTACGAGCAGTACTTC.

Worth noting for this clone: The junction departs from germline at one end; a sequencing error may be responsible. The V gene is TRBV7-9, the J gene TRBJ2-7; 11 nucleotides match TRBD1. Germline values: CDR1 SEHNR, CDR2 FQNEAQ (reference sequence). The CDR3 sequence is 17 residues long. CDR3 bases: TGTTCCAGCAGCTTAGGGGGTGGGGGACAGGGGGCCTACGAGCAGTACTTC. Translating it yields CSSSLGGGGQGAYEQYF. The variable domain in full, with the rest retrieved from reference TRBV7-9 and TRBJ2-7, is DTGVSQNPRHKITKRGQNVTFRCDPISEHNRLYWYRQTLGQGPEFLTYFQNEAQLEKSRLLSDRFSAERPKGSFSTLEIQRTEQGDSAMYLCSSSLGGGGQGAYEQYFGPGTRLTVT.

V usage is TRBV11-2 and J usage is TRBJ2-7; the D gene is possibly TRBD2 (5 bases). Deletions cut 5 bases from V and 1 base from J, with 12 bases between. CDR1 is SGHAT, CDR2 FQNNGV, per germline. The CDR3 loop spans 14 amino acids. This chain's CDR3 is CASSAMWESYEQYF. For the CDR3, the DNA is TGTGCCAGCAGCGCTATGTGGGAGTCCTACGAGCAGTACTTC.

This clone was seen a handful of times. V and J are TRBV18 and TRBJ2-7; possible D gene TRBD1, 5 bases. The germline CDR1 and CDR2 sequences are KGHSH and LQKENI. The length of the CDR3 is 16 residues. The germline V and J ends were trimmed by 3 bases and 5 bases, with 20 bases remaining between them. The DNA of the CDR3 is TGTGCCAGCTCACCTCTGGTAGGGATCAGGGTCGACGAGCAGTACTTC. This encodes CASSPLVGIRVDEQYF.

The chain recombines TRBV18 with TRBJ2-7; maybe TRBD2 (5 bases). This CDR3 has 16 amino acids. From germline, CDR1 is KGHSH and CDR2 LQKENI. V lost 2 bases and J lost 2, with 16 bases in between. The chain's CDR3 is CASSPSPLRRPYEQYF. The CDR3 bases are TGTGCCAGCTCACCATCCCCCCTCCGGAGGCCCTACGAGCAGTACTTC.

Ten or more counts support this clone. The chain has TRBV5-6 and TRBJ1-6; 8 bases map to TRBD1. V shed 4 bases and J 9 bases; nucleotides not matched to a gene: 6. Germline V CDR1 and CDR2: SGHDT, YYEEEE. The CDR3 is made up of 14 amino acids. The CDR3 nucleotides read TGTGCCAGCAGCATCAGGGGGCGAGGTTCACCCCTCCACTTT. Translated: CASSIRGRGSPLHF.

This chain connects TRBV7-2 to TRBJ1-1, with D possibly TRBD1 on 5 matching bases. This CDR3 spans 15 amino acids. The ends were cut back, 1 base at V and 5 bases at J, with 14 bases in the middle. Germline loops: CDR1 SGHTA, CDR2 FQGNSA. CDR3 nucleotides: TGTGCCAGCAGCTTAGACGGGGGGGGTGAGACTGAAGCTTTCTTT. Translating gives CASSLDGGGETEAFF.

The chain joins TRBV7-9 to TRBJ2-4, with D possibly being TRBD2 (6 bases). Per the germline V gene, CDR1 is SEHNR and CDR2 is FQNEAQ (reference sequence). The V end was cut by 1 base, the J end by 1 base, with 11 bases between. The CDR3 loop spans 16 amino acids. The CDR3 region is CASSLVGGNAKNIQYF. CDR3 DNA: TGTGCCAGCAGCTTAGTTGGGGGGAACGCCAAAAACATTCAGTACTTC.

Details on this clone: The sample contains more than one DNA sequence encoding this CDR3. The J gene is TRBJ2-7, the V gene TRBV27; D might be TRBD2 (6 bases). V was shortened by 3 bases and J by 5 bases, with 17 bases between the two germline ends. CDR3 length: 15 amino acids. The V gene's germline CDR1 is MNHEY and CDR2 SMNVEV (reference sequence). CDR3 sequence reads: CASSLGGSPKNEQYF. The CDR3 region has the DNA TGTGCCAGCAGTTTGGGAGGATCACCCAAAAACGAGCAGTACTTC.

This rearrangement joins TRBV7-9 to TRBJ1-5; TRBD1 matches at 9 bases. CDR3 size: 15 residues. V shed 1 base and J 9 bases; nucleotides not matched to a gene: 7. Germline CDR1 is SEHNR and CDR2 is FQNEAQ (reference sequence). CDR3 residues: CASSLGTGELGPQHF. For the CDR3, the DNA is TGTGCCAGCAGCTTAGGGACAGGGGAATTAGGGCCCCAGCATTTT.

Here the CDR3 DNA reads TGTGCCAGCTCGACTCAGACCTACGAGCAGTACTTC. Its protein product is CASSTQTYEQYF. The gene calls are TRBV5-5 and TRBJ2-7; D unresolved. Germline V gene lookup returns CDR1 SGHKS and CDR2 YYEKEE (reference sequence). Trimming took off 7 bases at V and 2 bases at J, with 10 bases between the two ends. The CDR3 loop spans 12 amino acids. Variable domain in full (rest from reference TRBV5-5 and TRBJ2-7): DAGVTQSPTHLIKTRGQQVTLRCSPISGHKSVSWYQQVLGQGPQFIFQYYEKEERGRGNFPDRFSARQFPNYSSELNVNALLLGDSALYLCASSTQTYEQYFGPGTRLTVT.

The rearrangement joins TRBV7-8 to TRBJ1-2; D may be TRBD1 (6 bases). Germline loops: CDR1 SGHVS, CDR2 FQNEAQ. This CDR3 has 15 residues. Between the trimmed V and J ends, which lost 2 bases and 4 bases, there was a span of 14 bases. The DNA of the CDR3 is TGTGCCAGCAGCTTACTTAGGGGGATGGGCTATGGCTACACCTTC. It translates to CASSLLRGMGYGYTF. Together with reference TRBV7-8 and TRBJ1-2, the CDR3 gives the full variable domain: GAGVSQSPRYKVAKRGQDVALRCDPISGHVSLFWYQQALGQGPEFLTYFQNEAQLDKSGLPSDRFFAERPEGSVSTLKIQRTQQEDSAVYLCASSLLRGMGYGYTFGSGTRLTVV.

This clone appeared once. The chain is built from TRBV2 and TRBJ2-3; tentatively, D is TRBD1 (5 bases). Germline CDR1 reads SNHLY; CDR2 reads FYNNEI. V was cut by 0 bases and J by 10 bases, with 11 bases left in between. The CDR3 has 13 residues. In nucleotides, the CDR3 is TGTGCCAGCAGTGAAGCCCAGGGTCTGGCGCAGTATTTT. Translation: CASSEAQGLAQYF.

This chain joins TRBV10-1 and TRBJ2-3, with TRBD2 identical over 13 bases. The V and J ends lost 6 bases and 1 base, in that order; junction bases with no gene match: 4. This CDR3 is 16 amino acids long. Germline CDR1 WNHNN, CDR2 SYGVQD (reference sequence). CDR3 region: CASSRGLAGGTDTQYF. The CDR3 DNA follows: TGCGCCAGCAGCCGTGGACTAGCGGGGGGCACAGATACGCAGTATTTT.